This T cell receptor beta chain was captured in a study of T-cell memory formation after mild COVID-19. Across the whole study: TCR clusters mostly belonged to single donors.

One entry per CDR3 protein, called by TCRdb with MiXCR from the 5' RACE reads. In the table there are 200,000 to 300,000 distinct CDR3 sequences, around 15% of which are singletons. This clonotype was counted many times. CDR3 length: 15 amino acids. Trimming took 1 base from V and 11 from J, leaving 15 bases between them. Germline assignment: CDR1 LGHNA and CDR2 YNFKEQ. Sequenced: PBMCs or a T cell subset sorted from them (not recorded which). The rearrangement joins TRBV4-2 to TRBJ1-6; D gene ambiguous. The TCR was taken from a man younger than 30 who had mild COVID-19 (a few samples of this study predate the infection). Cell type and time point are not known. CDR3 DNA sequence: TGTGCCAGCAGCCAAGGGAGGGCCCCCCTAGCACCCCTCCACTTT. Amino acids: CASSQGRAPLAPLHF.